This T cell receptor beta chain was documented in a study of T cell repertoires in cytomegalovirus infection. This clonotype was seen a few times. Germline CDR1 reads MGHRA; CDR2 reads YSYEKL. The CDR3 loop spans 17 amino acids. The V end was cut by 1 base, the J end by 4 bases, with 20 bases between. TCRdb fed the reads into MiXCR, producing one record per CDR3 protein. Of around 180,000 distinct CDR3 sequences in the sample, under 30% were seen once. The chain is built from TRBV4-1 and TRBJ2-7; tentatively, D is TRBD2 (5 bases). This receptor was obtained from a human donor in good health (CMV status not recorded). Some clones in this sample may be carry-over from other donors' samples. Sequencing used PBMCs. The CDR3 here is CASSQVETGGLSYEQYF. As DNA, the CDR3 is TGCGCCAGCAGCCAAGTCGAGACTGGAGGTTTGAGTTACGAGCAGTACTTC.